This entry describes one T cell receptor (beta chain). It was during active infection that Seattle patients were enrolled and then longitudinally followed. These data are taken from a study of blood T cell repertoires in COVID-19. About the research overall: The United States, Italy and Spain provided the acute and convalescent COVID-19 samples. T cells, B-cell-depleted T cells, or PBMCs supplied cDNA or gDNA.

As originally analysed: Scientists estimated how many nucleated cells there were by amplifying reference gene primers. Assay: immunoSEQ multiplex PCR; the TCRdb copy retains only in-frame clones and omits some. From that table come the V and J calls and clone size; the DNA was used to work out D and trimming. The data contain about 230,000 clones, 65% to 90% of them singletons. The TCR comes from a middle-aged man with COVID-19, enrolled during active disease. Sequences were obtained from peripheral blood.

The CDR3 region has the DNA TGTGCCAGCAGTTACAAGGCGGGGGGGAACACCGGGGAGCTGTTTTTT. Residues: CASSYKAGGNTGELFF. This chain joins TRBV6-2 or TRBV6-3 and TRBJ2-2; 8 positions match TRBD2. CDR1 is MNHEY, CDR2 SVGEGT, per germline. With V trimmed by 2 bases and J by 1 base, 3 bases remained unmatched. The CDR3 has 16 amino acids.